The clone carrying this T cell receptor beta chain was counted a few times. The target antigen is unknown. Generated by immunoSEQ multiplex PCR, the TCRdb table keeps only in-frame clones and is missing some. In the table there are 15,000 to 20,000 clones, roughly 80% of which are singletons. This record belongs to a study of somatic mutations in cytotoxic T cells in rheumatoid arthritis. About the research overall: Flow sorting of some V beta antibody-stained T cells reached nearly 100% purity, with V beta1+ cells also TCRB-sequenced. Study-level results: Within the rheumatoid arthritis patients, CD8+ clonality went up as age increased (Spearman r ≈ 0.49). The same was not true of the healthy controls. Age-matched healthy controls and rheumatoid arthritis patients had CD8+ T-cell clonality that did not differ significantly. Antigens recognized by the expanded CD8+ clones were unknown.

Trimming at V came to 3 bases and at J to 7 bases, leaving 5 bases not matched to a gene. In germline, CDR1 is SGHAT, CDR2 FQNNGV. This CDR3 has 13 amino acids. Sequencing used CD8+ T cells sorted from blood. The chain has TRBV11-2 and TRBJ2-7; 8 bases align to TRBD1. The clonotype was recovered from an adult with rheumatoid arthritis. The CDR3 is CASSLGQVSEQYF. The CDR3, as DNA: TGTGCCAGCAGCTTGGGACAGGTTTCGGAGCAGTACTTC.